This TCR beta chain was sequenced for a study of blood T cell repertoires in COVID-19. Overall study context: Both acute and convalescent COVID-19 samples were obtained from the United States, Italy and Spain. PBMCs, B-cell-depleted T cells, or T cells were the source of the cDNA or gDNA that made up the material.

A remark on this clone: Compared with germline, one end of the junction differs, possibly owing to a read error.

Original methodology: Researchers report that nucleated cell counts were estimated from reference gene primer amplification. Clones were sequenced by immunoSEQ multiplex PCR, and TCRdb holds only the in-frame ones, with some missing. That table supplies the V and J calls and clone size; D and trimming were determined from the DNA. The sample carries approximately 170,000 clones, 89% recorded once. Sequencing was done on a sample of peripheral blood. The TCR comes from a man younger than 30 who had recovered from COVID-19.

The DNA for the CDR3 is TGTGTCAGCGCGGAACTGAACACCGGGGAGCTGTTTTTT. Translating it yields CVSAELNTGELFF. The rearrangement uses TRBV7-9 and TRBJ2-2, with D unclear. The CDR3 is 13 amino acids. Germline V gene sequence: CDR1 SEHNR, CDR2 FQNEAQ (reference sequence).